The next 18 T cell receptor beta chains were all read from a single sample in a study of metastatic and nonmetastatic thyroid tumors. Not a single patient had been given any form of treatment at any point before undergoing thyroid surgery. TCRdb re-analyzed the PCR reads using MiXCR. The table lists around 18,000 clones, less than 25% of them singletons, with 17% in the top ten. Sequencing was done on a sample of tumor tissue. The receptors here all came from a female donor with papillary thyroid cancer or a benign thyroid nodule (not recorded which). Some clones in this sample may be carry-over from other donors' samples.

J is TRBJ2-7 and V is TRBV12-3 or TRBV12-4, with D possibly TRBD1 on 7 matching bases. Trimming took 3 bases from V and 5 from J, leaving 11 bases between them. The CDR3 contains 13 residues. The CDR3 here is CASSLEGANEQYF. CDR3 sequence (DNA): TGTGCCAGCAGTTTGGAGGGGGCTAACGAGCAGTACTTC.

This chain uses TRBV6-2 or TRBV6-3 with TRBJ1-5, with 7 bases identical to TRBD1. Per the germline V gene, CDR1 is MNHEY and CDR2 is SVGEGT. The CDR3 has 14 amino acids. The junction had 5 bases not matched to a gene; V was cut back by 5 bases and J by 4 bases. DNA of the CDR3: TGTGCCAGCAGTACTGGACAGGAGAATCAGCCCCAGCATTTT. Its translation is CASSTGQENQPQHF.

This clone was recorded at least ten times. The rearrangement links TRBV7-9 to TRBJ2-1; the D is unclear. The V gene lost 1 base and the J gene lost 1 base, with 8 bases spanning the gap. This CDR3 region has 15 residues. The germline V gene has CDR1 SEHNR and CDR2 FQNEAQ (reference sequence). The DNA of the CDR3 is TGTGCCAGCAGCTTAGTTGCAGATTCCTACAATGAGCAGTTCTTC. Translation: CASSLVADSYNEQFF. The complete variable domain, with remaining parts taken from reference TRBV7-9 and TRBJ2-1, reads DTGVSQNPRHKITKRGQNVTFRCDPISEHNRLYWYRQTLGQGPEFLTYFQNEAQLEKSRLLSDRFSAERPKGSFSTLEIQRTEQGDSAMYLCASSLVADSYNEQFFGPGTRLTVL.

On this clone: Other nucleotide sequences in the sample specify the same CDR3. This chain uses TRBV7-3 with TRBJ2-3, with 9 bases fitting TRBD1. CDR3 length equals 15 residues. Germline V lookup: CDR1 SGHTA, CDR2 FQGTGA. V was clipped by 6 bases and J by 2 bases; unmatched bases: 6. The CDR3 loop is CASSLQGAHTDTQYF. CDR3 DNA: TGTGCCAGCAGTTTACAGGGGGCTCACACAGATACGCAGTATTTT.

Regarding this clone: A much larger clonotype is one base distant, so this may be a read error. The V call is TRBV11-2, the J call TRBJ2-5, with 7 bases lining up with TRBD1. The V gene end was trimmed by 6 bases and the J gene end by 1 base; junction bases not matched to a gene: 11. Germline assignment: CDR1 SGHAT and CDR2 FQNNGV. The CDR3 sequence is 16 residues long. This chain's CDR3 is CASRLSRQGFQETQYF. The CDR3 nucleotides read TGTGCCAGCAGACTAAGTAGACAGGGCTTCCAAGAGACCCAGTACTTC. Full variable domain (rest looked up from reference TRBV11-2 and TRBJ2-5): EAGVAQSPRYKIIEKRQSVAFWCNPISGHATLYWYQQILGQGPKLLIQFQNNGVVDDSQLPKDRFSAERLKGVDSTLKIQPAKLEDSAVYLCASRLSRQGFQETQYFGPGTRLLVL.

This clone was found many times. Given a much more abundant clone one base away, this may be a read error. Different DNA sequences within this sample yield the same CDR3. The rearrangement uses TRBV28 and TRBJ2-1, with 9 bases identical to TRBD2. The trim removed 3 bases at V and 0 bases at J, leaving 3 bases unmatched. The length of the CDR3 is 16 residues. Germline lookup yields CDR1 MDHEN and CDR2 SYDVKM. The CDR3 DNA follows: TGTGCCAGCAGTTTGTTGCGGGAGGGCTCCTACAATGAGCAGTTCTTC. Its translation is CASSLLREGSYNEQFF. Using reference TRBV28 and TRBJ2-1 for the parts outside the CDR3, the full variable domain is DVKVTQSSRYLVKRTGEKVFLECVQDMDHENMFWYRQDPGLGLRLIYFSYDVKMKEKGDIPEGYSVSREKKERFSLILESASTNQTSMYLCASSLLREGSYNEQFFGPGTRLTVL.

The chain recombines TRBV7-8 with TRBJ1-1; D remains unclear. Trimming took off 4 bases at V and 1 base at J, with 10 bases between the two ends. CDR1 and CDR2 (germline): SGHVS, FQNEAQ. The CDR3 sequence is 14 residues long. CDR3 nucleotide sequence: TGTGCCAGCAGCTACGGGGTTTCGAACACTGAAGCTTTCTTT. Encoded protein: CASSYGVSNTEAFF.

This rearrangement joins TRBV28 to TRBJ2-7, with 8 bases matching TRBD2. V was clipped by 5 bases and J by 6 bases; unmatched bases: 12. Germline V gene lookup returns CDR1 MDHEN and CDR2 SYDVKM. CDR3 size: 15 residues. The CDR3 spells CASSLRESGRGEQYV. In nucleotides, the CDR3 is TGTGCCAGCAGTCTTCGAGAAAGCGGGAGAGGCGAGCAGTACGTC.

Turning to this clone: Possible read error: a much larger clone is one base away. The chain has TRBV9 and TRBJ2-3, with 7 nucleotides matching TRBD1. This CDR3 has 14 residues. The germline V gene has CDR1 SGDLS and CDR2 YYNGEE. The CDR3 DNA reads TGTGCCAGCAGCCCCCGGACAGGCCCTCATACGCGGTATTTT. This translates into CASSPRTGPHTRYF.

This clone was seen repeatedly, ten times or more. The gene calls are TRBV28 and TRBJ2-1; TRBD2 matches at 10 bases. The V and J ends lost 4 bases and 1 base, in that order; junction bases with no gene match: 13. The germline CDR1 and CDR2 sequences are MDHEN and SYDVKM. This CDR3 has 19 amino acids. The CDR3 DNA reads as TGTGCCAGCAGTTCGTATTGGACTAGCGGAGAGGATTCCTACAATGAGCAGTTCTTC. Its translation: CASSSYWTSGEDSYNEQFF.

This clone was counted ten times or more. CDR3 region: CASSGSGSLDTGELFF. CDR3 nucleotides: TGCGCCAGCAGTGGGTCGGGTTCTTTAGACACCGGGGAGCTGTTTTTT. The chain combines TRBV10-1 with TRBJ2-2; no clear D. The germline gives CDR1 WNHNN, CDR2 SYGVQD (reference sequence). The CDR3 loop spans 16 amino acids. V was trimmed by 4 bases and J by 3 bases, leaving 15 bases between them.

This clone has at least ten counts. The chain uses TRBV11-2 and TRBJ1-3; weak D call: TRBD1 (5 bases). Trimming took off 5 bases at V and 7 bases at J, with 12 bases between the two ends. The V gene's germline CDR1 is SGHAT and CDR2 FQNNGV. The CDR3 runs to 13 residues. The CDR3 DNA follows: TGTGCCAGCAGCCCGGGACCGTCCAACACCATATATTTT. Translated: CASSPGPSNTIYF.

The chain carries TRBV5-6 and TRBJ2-3; 12 bases fit TRBD2. This CDR3 region has 16 residues. V shed 3 bases and J 6 bases; nucleotides not matched to a gene: 8. Germline-derived CDR1 and CDR2 are SGHDT and YYEEEE. In nucleotides, the CDR3 is TGTGCCAGCAGCTCGTTACTAGCGGGGGGAGTTGATACGCAGTATTTT. It specifies CASSSLLAGGVDTQYF. Full variable domain (missing parts from reference TRBV5-6 and TRBJ2-3): DAGVTQSPTHLIKTRGQQVTLRCSPKSGHDTVSWYQQALGQGPQFIFQYYEEEERQRGNFPDRFSGHQFPNYSSELNVNALLLGDSALYLCASSSLLAGGVDTQYFGPGTRLTVL.

The chain links TRBV5-1 to TRBJ1-6, with 8 nucleotides matching TRBD1. The CDR3 is 14 residues long. Trimming cost V 1 base and J 9 bases; bases outside gene matches: 3. Germline values: CDR1 SGHRS, CDR2 YFSETQ. In DNA form, the CDR3 reads TGCGCCAGCAGCTTGTGGCAGGGGGCTTCACCCCTCCACTTT. Its translation: CASSLWQGASPLHF.

This clone was counted a few times. The CDR3 sequence: CATSRDPGLSDEQYF. In nucleotides, the CDR3 is TGTGCCACCAGCAGAGATCCAGGCTTGAGTGACGAGCAGTACTTC. The gene calls are TRBV15 and TRBJ2-7; D gene ambiguous. The CDR3 contains 15 residues. Deletions cut 0 bases from V and 5 bases from J, with 14 bases between. CDR1 and CDR2 (germline): LNHNV, YYDKDF (reference sequence).

This clone was seen repeatedly, ten times or more. The chain is built from TRBV10-1 and TRBJ2-7, with a possible D match to TRBD1 (5 bases). V was cut by 0 bases and J by 9 bases, with 18 bases left in between. Per the germline V gene, CDR1 is WNHNN and CDR2 is SYGVQD (reference sequence). The CDR3 contains 15 residues. The CDR3 DNA is TGCGCCAGCAGTGAGTCGCTACAGGCCGGAGTTGTGCAGTACTTC. Its translation is CASSESLQAGVVQYF.

The table lists this clone with many counts. The rearrangement links TRBV19 to TRBJ2-1; TRBD1 agrees at 7 bases. Trimming took 5 bases from V and 0 from J; bases not matched to a gene: 4. The V gene's germline CDR1 is LNHDA and CDR2 SQIVND (reference sequence). The CDR3 has 15 residues. CDR3 amino acids: CASSPRGSSYNEQFF. Written as DNA, the CDR3 is TGTGCCAGTAGTCCCAGGGGGAGCTCCTACAATGAGCAGTTCTTC.

In this sample, this clone turned up many times. The chain is built from TRBV19 and TRBJ2-1; D remains unclear. This CDR3 has 13 residues. V was shortened by 0 bases and J by 2 bases, with 2 bases between the two germline ends. The germline V gene has CDR1 LNHDA and CDR2 SQIVND (reference sequence). CDR3 amino acids: CASSIEAYNEQFF. The CDR3 DNA reads as TGTGCCAGTAGTATAGAAGCCTACAATGAGCAGTTCTTC. The whole variable domain, remainder taken from reference TRBV19 and TRBJ2-1, is DGGITQSPKYLFRKEGQNVTLSCEQNLNHDAMYWYRQDPGQGLRLIYYSQIVNDFQKGDIAEGYSVSREKKESFPLTVTSAQKNPTAFYLCASSIEAYNEQFFGPGTRLTVL.